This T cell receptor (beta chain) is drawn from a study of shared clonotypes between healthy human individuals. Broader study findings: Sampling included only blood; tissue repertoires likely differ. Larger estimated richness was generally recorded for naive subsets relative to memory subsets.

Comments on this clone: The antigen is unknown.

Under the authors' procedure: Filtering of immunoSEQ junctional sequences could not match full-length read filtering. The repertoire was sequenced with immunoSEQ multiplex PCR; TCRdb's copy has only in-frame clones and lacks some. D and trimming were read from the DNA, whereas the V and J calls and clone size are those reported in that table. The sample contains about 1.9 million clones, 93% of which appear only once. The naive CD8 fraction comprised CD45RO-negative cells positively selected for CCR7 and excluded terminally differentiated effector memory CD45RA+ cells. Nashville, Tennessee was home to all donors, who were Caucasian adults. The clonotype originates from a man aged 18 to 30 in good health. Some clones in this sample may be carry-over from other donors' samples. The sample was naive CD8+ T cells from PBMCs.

Here the CDR3 reads CAWSFAGFGYEQYF. DNA of the CDR3: TGTGCCTGGAGTTTTGCGGGTTTCGGGTACGAGCAGTACTTC. V usage is TRBV30 and J usage is TRBJ2-7; tentatively, D is TRBD2 (5 bases). Germline assignment: CDR1 GTSNPN and CDR2 SVGIG (reference sequence). The CDR3 is made up of 14 amino acids. The V and J ends lost 2 bases and 4 bases respectively, with 15 bases between them.